Listed below are T cell receptor beta chains from one sample, sequenced in a study of T cells after yellow fever vaccination. MiXCR, run by TCRdb on the 5' RACE reads, gives a single entry per CDR3 protein. The table records hundreds of thousands of distinct CDR3 sequences, 9% to 15% of them present only once. The sample in question was PBMCs, obtained on the day of the yellow fever booster vaccination. All receptors derive from a man aged 25-40 years who received the YFV17D yellow fever vaccine. The conserved cysteine and the conserved F or W are not part of the CDR3 here.

TRBV20-1 | SAPIDGYTGTGASYEQY
TRBV6-1 | ASSVLSGVGQF
TRBV24-1 | ATSDRGGLETQY
TRBV20-1 | SVRSSRGTEAF
TRBV7-9 | ASSRRSKEFEAF
TRBV5-6 | ASSLAGDRNYGYT
TRBV5-1 | ASSPGGSGETQY
TRBV20-1 | SQTRGSLMETQY
TRBV18 | ASSPSRGPNTEAF
TRBV12-3/TRBV12-4 | ASSSLGTYEQY
TRBV7-7 | ASSPQGNYNEQF
TRBV5-1 | ASSQRPRQETQY
TRBV5-1 | ASSLALAGRNEQF
TRBV12-3/TRBV12-4 | ASTSDRTNEKLF
TRBV4-2 | ASSHGDAGGVQPQH
TRBV4-1 | ASSQGTSKTEAF
TRBV18 | ASSEAPDTQY
TRBV9 | ASSADGRGHQPQH
TRBV12-3/TRBV12-4 | ASTQGSGNTIY
TRBV29-1 | SVNPRGRWETQY
TRBV12-3/TRBV12-4 | ASSGGGLGNQPQH
TRBV10-3 | AISEAGPTPYEQY
TRBV20-1 | SATRGQDPEAF
TRBV28 | ASSPAVRASYEQY
TRBV10-2 | ASSERQGSSYEQY
TRBV6-1 | ASRRQGTGSYEQY
TRBV14 | ASSQWEGTDTQY
TRBV6-5 | ASSNRDSNNEQF
TRBV7-2 | ASSTGTGEQY
TRBV3-1 | ASSQWRGASYNEQF
TRBV20-1 | SAEPHNSNQPQH
TRBV2 | ASSEAGGTGLLTGELF
TRBV6-5 | ASSYDPLGETQY
TRBV5-1 | ASGPTSGKFNEQF
TRBV27 | ASSHLGTSGHEQY
TRBV5-1 | ASNEQGGTDTQY
TRBV20-1 | SARVHLGPNTEAF